The clone carrying this T cell receptor (beta chain) came up a few times. Its matching antigen is unknown. From 5'RACE with constant-segment primers came TCR alpha and TCR beta cDNA libraries that carried sample barcodes and UMIs. TCRdb re-derived calls from the 5' RACE reads in MiXCR, one entry per CDR3 protein. The table includes hundreds of thousands of distinct CDR3 sequences, over 15% detected once. These data originate in a study of T-cell memory formation after mild COVID-19. The study, taken as a whole, reports: SARS-CoV-2 specificity of second-wave clones peaking day 37 was unconfirmed. The study detected some responding clones in pre-infection memory, suggesting cross-reactive memory joined.

The CDR3 has 15 amino acids. Trimming removed 4 bases from V and 8 bases from J; junction bases left unmatched: 7. The rearrangement links TRBV12-3 or TRBV12-4 to TRBJ1-6, with 8 positions matching TRBD1. The specimen was PBMCs or a T cell subset sorted from them (not recorded which). This clonotype was obtained from an adult woman who had mild COVID-19 (a few samples of this study predate the infection). Cell type and time point are not known. This chain's CDR3 is CASSSLDRVDSPLHF. In nucleotides, the CDR3 is TGTGCCAGCAGTTCCCTGGACAGGGTAGATTCACCCCTCCACTTT.